The 27 T cell receptor beta chains listed next were all sequenced from one sample in a study of blood T cell repertoires in COVID-19. Only in-frame clones appear in the TCRdb table, and some are missing; sequencing was by immunoSEQ multiplex PCR. This repertoire shows under 250,000 clones, approximately 90% found once; its top ten account for about 0.8%. What was sequenced was peripheral blood. The source is a man aged 55 to 70 with COVID-19, enrolled during active disease.

The sample holds one count of this clone. The chain combines TRBV11-3 with TRBJ2-1; possibly TRBD2 for D (6 bases). The V end was cut by 5 bases, the J end by 6 bases, with 8 bases between. CDR1 is SGHNT, CDR2 YENEEA, per germline. CDR3 size: 12 residues. The CDR3 DNA sequence: TGTGCCAGCAGCCGGAGGGGCAATGAGCAGTTCTTC. Encoded protein: CASSRRGNEQFF.

This sequence joins TRBV5-6 and TRBJ2-1, with 8 bases fitting TRBD1. Germline lookup yields CDR1 SGHDT and CDR2 YYEEEE. The trim removed 4 bases at V and 2 bases at J, leaving 8 bases unmatched. This CDR3 is built from 16 residues. This CDR3 reads CASSGGQVTTYNEQFF. The CDR3, as DNA: TGTGCCAGCAGCGGGGGACAGGTTACAACCTACAATGAGCAGTTCTTC.

The gene calls are TRBV7-9 and TRBJ1-2; 10 bases map to TRBD1. CDR3 length: 14 residues. Germline V gene sequence: CDR1 SEHNR, CDR2 FQNEAQ (reference sequence). V was pared by 4 bases and J by 12 bases, with 11 bases of the junction left unmatched. DNA of the CDR3: TGTGCCAGCAGCTCGACAGGGGGCACCCCTCTTGACACCTTC. Its translation is CASSSTGGTPLDTF.

The chain couples TRBV21-1 to TRBJ2-1; TRBD1 was called by the table and not checked on the DNA. TRBV21-1 is reported as a pseudogene. This CDR3 comprises 17 residues. CDR3 sequence (DNA): TGTGCCAGCAGCAAAGGAGCGTCAGGGAACTCCTACAATGAGCAGTTCTTC. It yields the protein CASSKGASGNSYNEQFF.

V gene TRBV10-2 combines with J gene TRBJ1-2, with TRBD1 as a possible D gene (5 bases). Trimming removed 7 bases at V and 8 bases at J, with 17 bases between. The CDR3 loop spans 13 amino acids. Per the germline V gene, CDR1 is WSHSY and CDR2 is SAAADI. CDR3 in amino acids: CASTQNRLLGYTF. Here the CDR3 DNA reads TGCGCCAGCACCCAAAACAGGTTGTTGGGCTACACCTTC.

V usage is TRBV12-3 or TRBV12-4 and J usage is TRBJ1-2; D unresolved. V lost 3 bases and J 4 bases, leaving 9 bases between the germline ends. The CDR3 is 13 amino acids. CDR3 sequence (DNA): TGTGCCAGCAGTTTTGCTCGGAGCTATGGCTACACCTTC. This codes for CASSFARSYGYTF.

This chain connects TRBV24-1 to TRBJ2-7; 9 positions match TRBD1. V gave up 1 base and J gave up 4 bases; unmatched junction bases: 7. Germline-derived CDR1 and CDR2 are KGHDR and SFDVKD. This CDR3 spans 16 amino acids. The CDR3 DNA reads as TGTGCCACCAGTGATTTCCCTACAGGGGGCGGTTACGAGCAGTACTTC. It specifies CATSDFPTGGGYEQYF.

The chain links TRBV3-1 (or the pseudogene TRBV3-2) to TRBJ2-1; the D gene is possibly TRBD1 (6 bases). The CDR3 contains 15 residues. Germline V lookup: CDR1 LGHDT, CDR2 YNNKEL (reference sequence). The V end was cut by 3 bases, the J end by 2 bases, with 11 bases between. The CDR3 sequence is CASSQGARPYNEQFF. In DNA form, the CDR3 reads TGTGCCAGCAGCCAGGGGGCCCGGCCCTACAATGAGCAGTTCTTC.

The chain recombines TRBV18 with TRBJ2-7; maybe TRBD1 (5 bases). Trimming shortened V by 2 bases and J by 6 bases, and 11 bases separated the two germline ends. Germline V lookup: CDR1 KGHSH, CDR2 LQKENI. CDR3 length: 13 amino acids. The CDR3 loop is CASSPGAGSEQYF. As DNA, the CDR3 is TGTGCCAGCTCACCAGGGGCAGGTTCCGAGCAGTACTTC.

This clone appeared a single time. The rearrangement links TRBV29-1 to TRBJ1-1; D call uncertain. CDR3 length: 12 residues. V lost 3 bases and J lost 2, with 7 bases in between. The germline gives CDR1 SQVTM, CDR2 ANQGSEA. CDR3 DNA sequence: TGCAGCGTTGACAGGACTAACACTGAAGCTTTCTTT. Translated, it gives CSVDRTNTEAFF.

V and J are TRBV4-1 and TRBJ2-1; D call uncertain. Germline V gives CDR1 MGHRA, CDR2 YSYEKL. V gave up 0 bases and J gave up 5 bases, with 8 bases separating them. The CDR3 covers 14 residues. The CDR3, as DNA: TGCGCCAGCAGCCAAGATTTCCGGGACAATGAGCAGTTCTTC. Protein product: CASSQDFRDNEQFF.

The chain links TRBV6-5 to TRBJ1-3; D is undetermined. V dropped 0 bases and J dropped 7 bases, with 16 bases sitting between them. CDR3 length equals 16 residues. The V gene's germline CDR1 is MNHEY and CDR2 SVGAGI. CDR3 residues: CASSYSPAVSGNTIYF. CDR3 coding DNA: TGTGCCAGCAGTTACTCTCCGGCTGTCAGCGGCAACACCATATATTTT.

This chain uses TRBV2 with TRBJ1-3; possible D gene TRBD1, 6 bases. Germline CDR1 is SNHLY and CDR2 is FYNNEI. The CDR3 is made up of 15 amino acids. Between the trimmed V and J ends, which lost 6 bases and 1 base, there was a span of 13 bases. CDR3 in DNA: TGTGCCAGCAGCACCTTTACAGGGTCTGGAAACACCATATATTTT. Protein: CASSTFTGSGNTIYF.

V usage is TRBV16 and J usage is TRBJ1-3; no clear D gene. The CDR3 covers 17 residues. Germline V gene lookup returns CDR1 KGHSY and CDR2 FQNENV. The germline V and J ends were trimmed by 0 bases and 4 bases, with 16 bases remaining between them. The CDR3: CASSQSPGGPLGNTIYF. Here the CDR3 DNA reads TGTGCCAGCAGCCAATCGCCCGGAGGTCCGTTGGGAAACACCATATATTTT.

The chain joins TRBV7-2 to TRBJ2-7; D perhaps matches TRBD1 (6 bases). The V gene lost 4 bases and the J gene lost 2 bases, with 15 bases spanning the gap. The CDR3 runs to 15 residues. CDR1 and CDR2 (germline): SGHTA, FQGNSA. The CDR3 is CASSYMTGSTYEQYF. The CDR3 DNA follows: TGTGCCAGCAGCTACATGACAGGCTCAACCTACGAGCAGTACTTC.

This chain uses TRBV7-3 with TRBJ2-3; weak D call: TRBD2 (6 bases). Per the germline V gene, CDR1 is SGHTA and CDR2 is FQGTGA. The V gene lost 4 bases and the J gene lost 2 bases, with 13 bases spanning the gap. This CDR3 is 15 amino acids long. CDR3 sequence (DNA): TGTGCCAGCAGCTGGTCCGCGGGACCCACAGATACGCAGTATTTT. It encodes CASSWSAGPTDTQYF.

V and J are TRBV9 and TRBJ1-5; D is possibly TRBD1 (5 bases). This CDR3 is built from 15 residues. In germline, CDR1 is SGDLS, CDR2 YYNGEE. Deletions cut 0 bases from V and 3 bases from J, with 10 bases between. CDR3: CASSVEPGPNQPQHF. The CDR3, as DNA: TGTGCCAGCAGCGTAGAACCAGGGCCCAATCAGCCCCAGCATTTT.

The chain carries TRBV24-1 and TRBJ2-2, with D maybe TRBD2 (6 bases). Per germline, CDR1 KGHDR and CDR2 SFDVKD. This CDR3 region has 15 residues. Trimming stripped 5 bases from V and 4 bases from J, with 13 bases between. The CDR3 loop is CATSASGLITGELFF. In nucleotides, the CDR3 is TGTGCCACCAGTGCGAGCGGGCTAATCACCGGGGAGCTGTTTTTT.

The CDR3 is CATKRSSYNEQFF. As DNA, the CDR3 is TGTGCCACCAAAAGGAGCTCCTACAATGAGCAGTTCTTC. The J gene is TRBJ2-1, the V gene TRBV27; no definite D call. The V end was cut by 10 bases, the J end by 0 bases, with 10 bases between. This CDR3 region has 13 residues. Germline V gene sequence: CDR1 MNHEY, CDR2 SMNVEV (reference sequence).

The chain joins TRBV7-8 to TRBJ2-5; D remains unclear. The V end was cut by 4 bases, the J end by 2 bases, with 8 bases between. The CDR3 runs 13 residues. Germline CDR1 SGHVS, CDR2 FQNEAQ. In nucleotides, the CDR3 is TGTGCCAGCAGCTATGGGCTTCAAGAGACCCAGTACTTC. It codes for CASSYGLQETQYF.

The V call is TRBV28, the J call TRBJ2-1, with 7 positions matching TRBD1. Germline-derived CDR1 and CDR2 are MDHEN and SYDVKM. J gave up 2 bases and V 6 bases, and 7 bases lay outside the gene matches. This CDR3 contains 15 residues. In DNA form, the CDR3 reads TGTGCCAGCAGATCCGGACAGGCAACCTACAATGAGCAGTTCTTC. Its translation is CASRSGQATYNEQFF.

This chain uses TRBV6-1 with TRBJ2-7; D gene unclear. The CDR3 totals 14 residues. V lost 1 base and J lost 1, with 8 bases in between. The germline V gene has CDR1 MNHNS and CDR2 SASEGT. As DNA, the CDR3 is TGTGCCAGCAGTGAAGGAGGTTATTCCTACGAGCAGTACTTC. Its protein is CASSEGGYSYEQYF.

This chain connects TRBV7-8 to TRBJ1-5; a weak D match, TRBD1 (6 bases). The V end lost 5 bases, the J end lost 3 bases, and 11 bases lay between the germline ends. Per the germline V gene, CDR1 is SGHVS and CDR2 is FQNEAQ. The CDR3 length is 14 residues. The CDR3 DNA sequence: TGTGCCAGCAGCCTGGGACATGTCAATCAGCCCCAGCATTTT. It encodes CASSLGHVNQPQHF.

V gene TRBV9 combines with J gene TRBJ1-6; TRBD1 aligns across 9 bases. Trimming took 4 bases from V and 0 from J; bases not matched to a gene: 8. Per the germline V gene, CDR1 is SGDLS and CDR2 is YYNGEE. The CDR3 is made up of 18 amino acids. For the CDR3, the DNA is TGTGCCAGCAGCTCTTCCGGACAGGGGAGCTCCTATAATTCACCCCTCCACTTT. The encoded protein is CASSSSGQGSSYNSPLHF. Complete variable domain (other parts from reference TRBV9 and TRBJ1-6): DSGVTQTPKHLITATGQRVTLRCSPRSGDLSVYWYQQSLDQGLQFLIQYYNGEERAKGNILERFSAQQFPDLHSELNLSSLELGDSALYFCASSSSGQGSSYNSPLHFGNGTRLTVT.

The chain is built from TRBV4-2 and TRBJ2-1; 13 nucleotides line up with TRBD2. CDR3 length: 18 residues. J gave up 10 bases and V 0 bases, and 12 bases lay outside the gene matches. Per the germline V gene, CDR1 is LGHNA and CDR2 is YNFKEQ. Written as DNA, the CDR3 is TGTGCCAGCAGCCAAGAGTCAGCGTCGGGACTAGCGGGGATCGAGCAGTTCTTC. This translates into CASSQESASGLAGIEQFF.

The chain recombines TRBV6-6 with TRBJ1-5, with D unclear. V lost 5 bases, J lost 5 bases, and 7 bases lay in between. This CDR3 region has 12 residues. Germline-derived CDR1 and CDR2 are MNHNY and SVGAGI (reference sequence). The CDR3, as DNA: TGTGCCAGCAGTCAGCCGTATCAGCCCCAGCATTTT. Translated, it gives CASSQPYQPQHF.

This clone has just one count. The chain carries TRBV6-5 and TRBJ2-7; maybe TRBD1 (5 bases). Germline V gene sequence: CDR1 MNHEY, CDR2 SVGAGI. This CDR3 has 12 residues. V shed 8 bases and J shed 4 bases, with 12 bases lying between them. The CDR3 DNA follows: TGTGCCAGCGCATTGACAGCTTACGAGCAGTACTTC. Translating it yields CASALTAYEQYF.